This T cell receptor beta chain emerged from a study of regulatory T cells in long-lasting Graves disease. General study findings and limits: Newly diagnosed Graves' patients exceeded persistent ones in TCR diversity.

This clonotype was counted many times. Its target is not known. The TCR beta library used iRepertoire HTBI primers with Arm-PCR amplification of CDR3. TCRdb reanalysed the multiplex PCR reads using MiXCR and keeps one entry per CDR3 protein. Of roughly 380,000 distinct CDR3 sequences listed, approximately 16% are singletons. Time point defined: newly diagnosed GD, antithyroid drugs for less than 3 months. PBMC RNA was the source of the TCR library. The V end was cut by 1 base, the J end by 1 base, with 7 bases between. The length of the CDR3 is 14 residues. CDR1 and CDR2 (germline): MNHEY, SVGAGI. The sample also formed part of further work on T cells in Graves' hyperthyroidism and ophthalmopathy. That paper notes: Stable hyperthyroidism was separated from ophthalmopathy by a model based on 13 V-J features.

The sequenced sample was peripheral blood mononuclear cells (PBMCs), obtained at new diagnosis, from a patient treated with antithyroid drugs. The rearrangement joins TRBV6-5 to TRBJ1-1; no reliable D call. This receptor was identified in a man aged 35-49 years with Graves disease. CDR3 protein: CASSYFYKNTEAFF. The CDR3 coding sequence is TGTGCCAGCAGTTACTTCTACAAGAACACTGAAGCTTTCTTT.